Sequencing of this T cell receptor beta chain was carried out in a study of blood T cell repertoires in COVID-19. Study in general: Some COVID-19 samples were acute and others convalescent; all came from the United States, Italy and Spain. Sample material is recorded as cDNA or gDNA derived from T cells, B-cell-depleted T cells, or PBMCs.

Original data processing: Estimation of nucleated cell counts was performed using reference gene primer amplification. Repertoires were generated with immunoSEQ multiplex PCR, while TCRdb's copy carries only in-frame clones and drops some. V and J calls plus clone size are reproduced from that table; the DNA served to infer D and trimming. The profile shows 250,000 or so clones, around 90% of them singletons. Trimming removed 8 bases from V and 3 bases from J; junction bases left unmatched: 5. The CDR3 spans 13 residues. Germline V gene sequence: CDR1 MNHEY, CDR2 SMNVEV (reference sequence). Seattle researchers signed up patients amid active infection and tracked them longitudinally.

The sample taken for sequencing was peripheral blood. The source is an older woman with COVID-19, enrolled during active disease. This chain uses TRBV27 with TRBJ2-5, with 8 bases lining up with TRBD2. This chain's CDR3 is CASARGGEETQYF. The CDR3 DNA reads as TGTGCCAGCGCTCGGGGGGGAGAAGAGACCCAGTACTTC.